These 16 T cell receptor beta chains came from one sample sequenced in a study of T cells in women clearing cervical HPV infection. The data were produced by immunoSEQ multiplex PCR, yet TCRdb's version contains in-frame clones alone and is incomplete. This sample's table reports fewer than 50,000 clones. Sequencing was done on a sample of blood buffy coat. These receptors were taken from a woman between 18 and 70 years old with a cervical HPV16 infection that either progressed to CIN3+ or cleared (not recorded which).

On this clone: The sequence runs out 3 residues before the end of the CDR3; the remainder is reconstructed from the germline J gene. The chain combines TRBV5-1 with TRBJ2-3; weak D call: TRBD2 (5 bases). This CDR3 is built from 15 residues. In germline, CDR1 is SGHRS, CDR2 YFSETQ. CDR3 loop: CASSLSSPIGETQYF. The sequenced CDR3 bases are TGCGCCAGCAGCTTGAGTTCCCCGATCGGGGAGACG.

Note on this clone: With the read ending 3 residues before the CDR3 end, the germline J gene is used to fill in that end. This chain uses TRBV12-3 or TRBV12-4 with TRBJ2-5; 7 positions agree with TRBD1. With 1 base clipped from V and 2 bases from J, the junction kept 10 bases outside the gene matches. The CDR3 covers 17 residues. The CDR3 is CASSLGQTGVEQETQYF. The DNA read from the CDR3 is TGTGCCAGCAGTTTAGGGCAAACAGGGGTCGAACAAGAGACC.

Concerning this clone: The CDR3 goes on 3 residues after the read ends, and that part is filled in from the germline J gene. The rearrangement joins TRBV6-2 or TRBV6-3 to TRBJ2-3; D is unresolved. CDR1 and CDR2 (germline): MNHEY, SVGEGT. V lost 0 bases, J lost 7 bases, and 5 bases lay in between. The CDR3 is 12 residues long. This CDR3 reads CASSYSWHTQYF. The covered CDR3 bases are TGTGCCAGCAGTTACTCTTGGCATACG.

Regarding this clone: The read falls 3 residues short of the CDR3 end, and the missing part is taken from the germline J gene. The chain employs TRBV2 and TRBJ1-1, with D hard to call. The germline CDR1 and CDR2 sequences are SNHLY and FYNNEI. With 8 bases removed from V and 4 bases from J, the gap between germline ends came to 11 bases. The CDR3 spans 12 residues. CDR3 bases read: TGTGCCAGCGAGAGAGGCGGCACTGAA. As protein: CASERGGTE. The full CDR3 protein reads CASERGGTEAFF.

On this clone itself: The missing CDR3 end, 3 residues past where the read stops, is filled in from the germline J gene. The chain recombines TRBV11-3 with TRBJ2-5; TRBD2 aligns across 9 bases. This CDR3 is built from 15 residues. J lost 3 bases, V lost 5 bases, and 7 bases had no gene match. CDR1 and CDR2 (germline): SGHNT, YENEEA. CDR3 region: CASSPRASGKETQYF. The DNA read from the CDR3 is TGTGCCAGCAGCCCCCGGGCTAGCGGGAAAGAGACC.

To note about this clone: Compared with germline, one end of the junction differs, possibly owing to a read error. The missing CDR3 end, 3 residues past where the read stops, is filled in from the germline J gene. This chain links TRBV18 with TRBJ2-7; the match to TRBD2 covers 8 bases. Germline assignment: CDR1 KGHSH and CDR2 LQKENI. This CDR3 has 17 amino acids. CDR3 DNA, as far as it was read: TGTGCCAGCGCACCCCGACGGGACACTAGCGGAAAATACGAG. Translating it yields CASAPRRDTSGKYE. The complete CDR3 reads CASAPRRDTSGKYEQYF.

Details on this clone: The read is 3 residues too short to cover the CDR3 end, so that end is filled in from the germline J gene. The chain carries TRBV19 and TRBJ1-2, with a weak D call TRBD1 (5 bases). The V gene's germline CDR1 is LNHDA and CDR2 SQIVND (reference sequence). The length of the CDR3 is 15 residues. The DNA read from the CDR3 is TGTGCCAGTAGTATTCCGCGGGGGAGAGGTGAAGGC. Protein: CASSIPRGRGEG. The whole CDR3 region reads CASSIPRGRGEGYTF.

Turning to this clone: The CDR3 goes on 3 residues after the read ends, and that part is filled in from the germline J gene. The chain uses TRBV5-5 and TRBJ1-6; D remains ambiguous. Trimming left V 0 bases short and J 3 bases short, with 7 bases between. Germline assignment: CDR1 SGHKS and CDR2 YYEKEE (reference sequence). The CDR3 has 15 amino acids. The sequenced part of the CDR3 DNA is TGTGCCAGCAGCTTGGGACACCTCTATAATTCACCC. This translates into CASSLGHLYNSP. The whole CDR3 sequence reads CASSLGHLYNSPLHF.

Details on this clone: The read ends 3 residues shy of where the CDR3 ends; the end is completed using the germline J gene. This sequence joins TRBV7-3 and TRBJ2-2; possible D gene TRBD1, 6 bases. Germline assignment: CDR1 SGHTA and CDR2 FQGTGA. This CDR3 contains 14 residues. Between the trimmed V and J ends, which lost 5 bases and 5 bases, there was a span of 12 bases. Partial CDR3 DNA: TGTGCCAGCAGCAAACAGGGTTGGACCGGGGAG. It codes for CASSKQGWTGE. The CDR3 in full is CASSKQGWTGELFF. The whole variable domain, remainder taken from reference TRBV7-3 and TRBJ2-2, is GAGVSQTPSNKVTEKGKYVELRCDPISGHTALYWYRQSLGQGPEFLIYFQGTGAADDSGLPNDRFFAVRPEGSVSTLKIQRTERGDSAVYLCASSKQGWTGELFFGEGSRLTVL.

Comments on this clone: The read falls 3 residues short of the CDR3 end, and the missing part is taken from the germline J gene. The V gene is TRBV19, the J gene TRBJ2-2; 7 positions match TRBD1. Germline V gives CDR1 LNHDA, CDR2 SQIVND (reference sequence). The CDR3 consists of 15 residues. The V segment lost 5 bases and the J segment 6 bases; nucleotides outside the gene matches: 9. The CDR3 spells CASSPRQGVAGELFF. CDR3 bases read: TGTGCCAGTAGTCCACGACAGGGAGTAGCCGGGGAG. Complete variable domain (other parts from reference TRBV19 and TRBJ2-2): DGGITQSPKYLFRKEGQNVTLSCEQNLNHDAMYWYRQDPGQGLRLIYYSQIVNDFQKGDIAEGYSVSREKKESFPLTVTSAQKNPTAFYLCASSPRQGVAGELFFGEGSRLTVL.

For this clone: Read sequence stops 3 residues before the CDR3 end, and the germline J gene provides the missing end. The genes are TRBV30 and TRBJ1-2; D unclear. CDR1 is GTSNPN, CDR2 SVGIG, per germline (reference sequence). The length of the CDR3 is 12 residues. V lost 0 bases to trimming and J lost 6 bases, with 8 bases between them. The CDR3 spells CAWSVPGDGYTF. The sequenced CDR3 bases are TGTGCCTGGAGTGTACCCGGGGATGGC.

About this clone itself: The CDR3 goes on 3 residues after the read ends, and that part is filled in from the germline J gene. V is TRBV5-1 and J is TRBJ2-7; D call uncertain. Trimming took off 5 bases at V and 2 bases at J, with 8 bases between the two ends. The CDR3 consists of 12 residues. Looked up from germline, CDR1 is SGHRS and CDR2 is YFSETQ. The CDR3 DNA, read in part, is TGCGCCAGCAGACTGTTTCCCTACGAG. It encodes CASRLFPYE. The full-length CDR3 reads as CASRLFPYEQYF.

Turning to this clone: The missing CDR3 end, 3 residues past where the read stops, is filled in from the germline J gene. The same CDR3 is also encoded by other DNA sequences in this sample. The chain has TRBV7-2 and TRBJ1-2, with TRBD1 as a possible D gene (6 bases). This CDR3 spans 15 amino acids. The V gene's germline CDR1 is SGHTA and CDR2 FQGNSA. V shed 0 bases and J shed 2 bases, with 10 bases lying between them. This CDR3 is CASSLAPTGNYGYTF. CDR3 DNA, as far as it was read: TGTGCCAGCAGCTTAGCCCCTACAGGGAACTATGGC.

As regards this clone: The read gets to within 3 residues of the CDR3 end, and the germline J gene fills in the rest. The genes are TRBV2 and TRBJ2-2; 8 bases fit TRBD1. The V segment lost 5 bases and the J segment 6 bases; nucleotides outside the gene matches: 8. Looked up from germline, CDR1 is SNHLY and CDR2 is FYNNEI. This CDR3 has 15 amino acids. The CDR3 bases that were read are TGTGCCAGCAGTAGGGACAGGTTAGGGGCCGGGGAG. Amino acids: CASSRDRLGAGE. The full CDR3 is CASSRDRLGAGELFF.

Regarding this clone: The DNA ends 3 residues before the CDR3 does, and the rest of the CDR3 is filled in from the germline J gene. The rearrangement uses TRBV7-9 and TRBJ1-1; D perhaps matches TRBD1 (6 bases). Germline CDR1 reads SEHNR; CDR2 reads FQNEAQ (reference sequence). CDR3 length: 13 amino acids. Trimming removed 3 bases from V and 5 bases from J, with 10 bases in between. The CDR3 spells CASSFTGKTEAFF. The sequenced part of the CDR3 DNA is TGTGCCAGCAGCTTCACAGGGAAGACTGAA.

On this clone itself: From the germline J gene comes the end of the CDR3, since the read stops 3 residues before it. The chain joins TRBV5-1 to TRBJ2-1, with D possibly matching TRBD2 (6 bases). Germline V gene lookup returns CDR1 SGHRS and CDR2 YFSETQ. CDR3 length: 13 residues. V lost 4 bases, J lost 5 bases, and 10 bases lay in between. The CDR3 loop is CASSQLADNEQFF. The part of the CDR3 DNA that was read is TGCGCCAGCAGCCAATTAGCGGACAATGAG. The variable domain in full, with the rest retrieved from reference TRBV5-1 and TRBJ2-1, is KAGVTQTPRYLIKTRGQQVTLSCSPISGHRSVSWYQQTPGQGLQFLFEYFSETQRNKGNFPGRFSGRQFSNSRSEMNVSTLELGDSALYLCASSQLADNEQFFGPGTRLTVL.